There are many counts of the clone carrying this T cell receptor beta chain. The CDR3 end falls 3 residues outside the read, so it is completed with the germline J gene. Germline V gene lookup returns CDR1 SQVTM and CDR2 ANQGSEA. The CDR3 contains 14 residues. V gave up 6 bases and J gave up 4 bases; unmatched junction bases: 10. Generated by immunoSEQ multiplex PCR, the TCRdb table keeps only in-frame clones and is missing some. The repertoire consists of over 45,000 clones, none detected only once. This specimen comes from a study of T cell clonality in common variable immunodeficiency. The sample was peripheral blood mononuclear cells. The TCR originated in a person aged 18-70 years in good health. The gene calls are TRBV29-1 and TRBJ1-1, with 8 bases fitting TRBD1. CDR3 loop: CSVSGGSMGTEAFF. Incomplete CDR3 DNA: TGCAGCGTATCAGGGGGCTCTATGGGCACTGAA.